This T cell receptor (beta chain) was sequenced for a study of cytomegalovirus exposure and HLA in healthy donors. The PCR made use of 60 Vbeta and 13 Jbeta primers. Method: immunoSEQ multiplex PCR; TCRdb's copy keeps in-frame clones and lacks some. The sample carries roughly 160,000 clones, roughly three quarters recorded once. Per the germline V gene, CDR1 is LNHDA and CDR2 is SQIVND (reference sequence). This CDR3 spans 14 amino acids. With V trimmed by 6 bases and J by 5 bases, 5 bases remained unmatched. The receptor was derived from a man between 18 and 29 years old in good health and CMV-seropositive. The sample comprised PBMCs. The J gene is TRBJ2-7, the V gene TRBV19, with TRBD2 matching over 12 bases. The DNA of the CDR3 is TGTGCCAGTAGCTTGACTAGCGGGAGTCACGAGCAGTACTTC. Translating it yields CASSLTSGSHEQYF.